This is a list of T cell receptor beta chains from one sample in a study of cytomegalovirus exposure and HLA in healthy donors. Sequenced by immunoSEQ multiplex PCR; TCRdb stores in-frame clones only, minus some. This sample has 200,000 or so clones, with 80% to 85% found just once. The sequenced sample was PBMCs. These receptors originate from a woman aged 18-29 years in good health and CMV-seronegative. The CDR3 runs from the conserved cysteine through the conserved F or W. A D gene is named only where the DNA matches it firmly. Where a row states a size, it is once, few, many or the class of an expanded clone; other rows omit it.

j_call d_call v_call clone_size cdr3_aa cdr3_nt
TRBJ2-1 TRBD2 TRBV10-1 - CASSGGSYNEQFF TGCGCCAGCAGCGGGGGGTCATACAATGAGCAGTTCTTC
TRBJ1-5 TRBD1 TRBV6-5 - CASSPYRGSNQPQHF TGTGCCAGCAGTCCCTACAGGGGTAGCAATCAGCCCCAGCATTTT
TRBJ2-5 TRBD1 TRBV30 - CACTGVGETQYF TGTGCCTGCACAGGGGTAGGAGAGACCCAGTACTTC
TRBJ2-3 TRBD2 TRBV29-1 - CSVAGTSVENTDTQYF TGCAGCGTTGCCGGGACTAGCGTCGAAAACACAGATACGCAGTATTTT
TRBJ1-1 TRBD1 TRBV6-5 - CASIRQGVGTEAFF TGTGCCAGCATCAGACAGGGGGTCGGGACTGAAGCTTTCTTT
TRBJ1-5 - TRBV18 - CASSPYQVYSNQPQHF TGTGCCAGCTCACCATATCAGGTTTATAGCAATCAGCCCCAGCATTTT
TRBJ2-3 TRBD2 TRBV11-2 once CASSRLASTDTQYF TGTGCCAGCAGCCGACTAGCGAGCACAGATACGCAGTATTTT
TRBJ1-5 - TRBV25-1 - CASSEWGHSSGVQPQHF TGTGCCAGCAGTGAATGGGGGCATAGTTCAGGGGTCCAGCCCCAGCATTTT
TRBJ2-2 - TRBV19 - CASKRNTGELFF TGTGCCAGTAAGCGGAACACCGGGGAGCTGTTTTTT
TRBJ2-7 - TRBV27 - CASSLNPQVPKQYF TGTGCCAGCAGTCTCAACCCACAGGTCCCCAAGCAGTACTTC
TRBJ2-7 - TRBV30 - CAWSDLRDSYEQYF TGTGCCTGGAGTGACCTGCGGGACAGCTACGAGCAGTACTTC
TRBJ2-1 - TRBV6-5 - CASSFMEYNEQFF TGTGCCAGCAGCTTTATGGAGTACAATGAGCAGTTCTTC
TRBJ2-1 - TRBV15 few CATSRDSLSAYNEQFF TGTGCCACCAGCAGAGATTCACTATCAGCCTACAATGAGCAGTTCTTC
TRBJ1-1 TRBD1 TRBV5-1 - CASSTLTGGAGNVAEAFF TGCGCCAGCAGCACCCTAACAGGGGGCGCGGGGAACGTAGCTGAAGCTTTCTTT
TRBJ2-6 TRBD1 TRBV19 - CASSMVAGGYGANVLTF TGTGCCAGTAGTATGGTCGCAGGGGGCTATGGGGCCAACGTCCTGACTTTC
TRBJ2-1 TRBD1 TRBV6-6 - CASSVNQGANEQFF TGTGCCAGCAGTGTAAACCAGGGGGCCAATGAGCAGTTCTTC
TRBJ1-1 TRBD1 TRBV2 - CASSTRQGWTEAFF TGTGCCAGCAGTACTCGACAGGGGTGGACTGAAGCTTTCTTT
TRBJ1-1 TRBD1 TRBV10-3 few CAISESGQDEAFF TGTGCCATCAGTGAGTCCGGACAGGATGAAGCTTTCTTT